These 7 T cell receptor beta chains were all obtained from the same sample, sequenced in a study of T cell changes during pregnancy in multiple sclerosis. The data were produced by immunoSEQ multiplex PCR, yet TCRdb's version contains in-frame clones alone and is incomplete. The table has some 37,000 clones, approximately 92% seen once; the top ten hold over 0.95%. The sequencing input was PBMCs (not recorded whether the cells were cultured). The receptors stem from a female donor with multiple sclerosis, enrolled in a pregnancy study.

This chain uses TRBV4-2 with TRBJ2-2; the match to TRBD2 covers 8 bases. Germline assignment: CDR1 LGHNA and CDR2 YNFKEQ. J was trimmed by 3 bases and V by 5 bases; bases with no gene match: 11. The CDR3 contains 17 residues. CDR3 amino acids: CASSYNPGLVDTGELFF. In nucleotides, the CDR3 is TGTGCCAGCAGCTACAATCCGGGACTAGTCGACACCGGGGAGCTGTTTTTT.

J is TRBJ1-2 and V is TRBV4-2; TRBD1 is a possible D gene (6 bases). Looked up from germline, CDR1 is LGHNA and CDR2 is YNFKEQ. The CDR3 loop spans 14 amino acids. V gave up 2 bases and J gave up 7 bases, with 14 bases separating them. CDR3 DNA sequence: TGTGCCAGCAGCCAACTTACAGGGCTCGGTGGCTACACCTTC. This codes for CASSQLTGLGGYTF.

The genes are TRBV7-2 and TRBJ2-1, with TRBD2 matching 9 bases. V trimming: 5 bases; J trimming: 4 bases; junction bases outside the gene matches: 6. The CDR3 length is 15 residues. Germline V CDR1 and CDR2: SGHTA, FQGNSA. The DNA of the CDR3 is TGTGCCAGCAGCCTAACTAGCGGGCAATACAATGAGCAGTTCTTC. Its protein is CASSLTSGQYNEQFF.

V is TRBV9 and J is TRBJ2-7; D remains ambiguous. The V end lost 2 bases, the J end lost 4 bases, and 16 bases lay between the germline ends. Germline lookup yields CDR1 SGDLS and CDR2 YYNGEE. CDR3 length: 15 amino acids. In DNA, the CDR3 is TGTGCCAGCAGCGTGAGCTTCGCGGAGCAATACGAGCAGTACTTC. This gives the protein CASSVSFAEQYEQYF.

This chain links TRBV27 with TRBJ2-7, with TRBD2 matching over 12 bases. The junction had 3 bases not matched to a gene; V was cut back by 5 bases and J by 4 bases. CDR1 MNHEY and CDR2 SMNVEV come from the germline V gene (reference sequence). This CDR3 is built from 14 residues. The CDR3 DNA follows: TGTGCCAGCAGTAGCGGACTAGCGGGGTACGAGCAGTACTTC. It yields the protein CASSSGLAGYEQYF.

The gene calls are TRBV28 and TRBJ1-2; no definite D call. The V and J ends lost 6 bases and 8 bases respectively, with 19 bases between them. Germline V gives CDR1 MDHEN, CDR2 SYDVKM. This CDR3 has 14 residues. The chain's CDR3 is CASSPLPGIGGYTF. The DNA of the CDR3 is TGTGCCAGCAGCCCCCTTCCTGGGATTGGCGGCTACACCTTC.

For the CDR3, the DNA is TGCGCCAGCAGCTTAGAAACAGGGGCTGAAGCTTTCTTT. This encodes CASSLETGAEAFF. This chain connects TRBV5-1 to TRBJ1-1, with 7 bases lining up with TRBD1. Germline CDR1 and CDR2: SGHRS and YFSETQ. With 2 bases clipped from V and 6 bases from J, the junction kept 4 bases outside the gene matches. The CDR3 runs to 13 residues.